A single sample gave rise to the 30 T cell receptor beta chains below, sequenced in a study of lymphopenia after photon versus proton radiotherapy. TCRdb keeps only in-frame clones here, not all; method: immunoSEQ multiplex PCR. Among around 64,000 clones, approximately 86% were seen once, and the ten largest hold over 10%. This material consisted of peripheral blood, taken from a patient treated with proton-based radiotherapy. These receptors all come from a man older than 75 with esophageal cancer.

The chain couples TRBV7-2 to TRBJ2-3; D is uncertain. The V gene lost 8 bases and the J gene lost 4 bases, with 13 bases spanning the gap. This CDR3 contains 13 residues. Germline CDR1 reads SGHTA; CDR2 reads FQGNSA. Here the CDR3 DNA reads TGTGCCAGCGGCCCCACCTGGGCAGATACGCAGTATTTT. This translates into CASGPTWADTQYF.

The gene calls are TRBV19 and TRBJ1-1; TRBD1 matches 7 bases. Germline CDR1 is LNHDA and CDR2 is SQIVND (reference sequence). The junction had 11 bases not matched to a gene; V was cut back by 5 bases and J by 5 bases. This CDR3 has 15 residues. The CDR3, as DNA: TGTGCCAGTAGTCCTTCGACAGGGATCAGTACTGAAGCTTTCTTT. Amino acids: CASSPSTGISTEAFF.

The chain couples TRBV29-1 to TRBJ2-3; 10 nucleotides line up with TRBD2. The junction had 2 bases not matched to a gene; V was cut back by 2 bases and J by 0 bases. The CDR3 spans 15 residues. Germline-derived CDR1 and CDR2 are SQVTM and ANQGSEA. CDR3 nucleotide sequence: TGCAGCGTTGAAACTAGCGGGGCAAGCACAGATACGCAGTATTTT. Encoded protein: CSVETSGASTDTQYF.

The V call is TRBV11-1, the J call TRBJ2-1; the match to TRBD2 covers 8 bases. This CDR3 is built from 17 residues. CDR1 SGHAT and CDR2 FQDESV come from the germline V gene (reference sequence). The V segment lost 5 bases and the J segment 0 bases; nucleotides outside the gene matches: 9. CDR3 coding DNA: TGTGCCAGCAGCCTTAGAGGGGGGACTAGCTCCTACAATGAGCAGTTCTTC. Amino acids: CASSLRGGTSSYNEQFF.

This clone was counted once. The CDR3 loop is CASSFGMTNTEAFF. In DNA form, the CDR3 reads TGTGCCAGCAGCTTTGGCATGACGAACACTGAAGCTTTCTTT. This chain links TRBV7-3 with TRBJ1-1, with D uncertain. The V gene lost 3 bases and the J gene lost 1 base, with 9 bases spanning the gap. CDR1 and CDR2 (germline): SGHTA, FQGTGA. The CDR3 contains 14 residues.

V and J are TRBV15 and TRBJ1-4, with 8 bases lining up with TRBD1. The V gene's germline CDR1 is LNHNV and CDR2 YYDKDF (reference sequence). Losses at the gene ends were 0 bases for V and 7 bases for J; bases not matched to a gene: 7. The CDR3 runs to 16 residues. CDR3: CATSRDGAGGGEKLFF. The CDR3 nucleotides are TGTGCCACCAGCAGAGATGGGGCAGGGGGCGGTGAAAAACTGTTTTTT.

The chain uses TRBV7-8 and TRBJ2-1, with 7 bases fitting TRBD1. Germline V lookup: CDR1 SGHVS, CDR2 FQNEAQ. The length of the CDR3 is 15 residues. The V and J ends lost 1 base and 0 bases, in that order; junction bases with no gene match: 0. The CDR3: CASSLGQGSYNEQFF. The CDR3 nucleotides are TGTGCCAGCAGCTTAGGACAGGGCTCCTACAATGAGCAGTTCTTC.

The chain carries TRBV5-4 and TRBJ2-7, with 7 bases aligning to TRBD2. J gave up 4 bases and V 4 bases, and 17 bases lay outside the gene matches. Germline V gives CDR1 SGHNT, CDR2 YYREEE (reference sequence). This CDR3 spans 17 amino acids. The CDR3 coding sequence is TGTGCCAGCAGCCCTCGCGCCGGGGGGAGGGATGGGTACGAGCAGTACTTC. This translates into CASSPRAGGRDGYEQYF.

V is TRBV15 and J is TRBJ2-7; no firm D call. V dropped 1 base and J dropped 0 bases, with 7 bases sitting between them. Germline values: CDR1 LNHNV, CDR2 YYDKDF (reference sequence). The CDR3 loop spans 14 amino acids. CDR3 residues: CATSRVRYSYEQYF. DNA of the CDR3: TGTGCCACCAGCAGAGTCAGGTACTCCTACGAGCAGTACTTC.

The chain employs TRBV23-1 and TRBJ2-2, with 8 bases identical to TRBD1. TRBV23-1 carries the ORF label, with uncertain function. J gave up 1 base and V 9 bases, and 7 bases lay outside the gene matches. This CDR3 is 15 amino acids long. The CDR3 bases are TGCGCCAGTCCTCCCGGGACAGGGAACACCGGGGAGCTGTTTTTT. This codes for CASPPGTGNTGELFF.

The chain employs TRBV18 and TRBJ1-3; a weak D match, TRBD1 (6 bases). Per germline, CDR1 KGHSH and CDR2 LQKENI. The CDR3 has 16 amino acids. The V and J ends lost 0 bases and 2 bases respectively, with 11 bases between them. CDR3 amino acids: CASSPPEYRAGNTIYF. In DNA, the CDR3 is TGTGCCAGCTCACCACCCGAGTACAGGGCTGGAAACACCATATATTTT.

J is TRBJ2-7 and V is TRBV5-1; tentative D call: TRBD2 (6 bases). Trimming took off 4 bases at V and 0 bases at J, with 17 bases between the two ends. This CDR3 comprises 16 residues. CDR1 SGHRS and CDR2 YFSETQ come from the germline V gene. CDR3 region: CASSPRGGASSYEQYF. The CDR3 DNA is TGCGCCAGCAGCCCCCGAGGAGGGGCTAGCTCCTACGAGCAGTACTTC. The full variable domain, in which reference TRBV5-1 and TRBJ2-7 provide the parts outside the CDR3, is KAGVTQTPRYLIKTRGQQVTLSCSPISGHRSVSWYQQTPGQGLQFLFEYFSETQRNKGNFPGRFSGRQFSNSRSEMNVSTLELGDSALYLCASSPRGGASSYEQYFGPGTRLTVT.

The rearrangement links TRBV5-1 to TRBJ2-1, with TRBD1 matching 7 bases. Germline V gene data show CDR1 as SGHRS and CDR2 as YFSETQ. Trimming removed 3 bases from V and 1 base from J; junction bases left unmatched: 7. There are 16 residues in the CDR3. CDR3 nucleotides: TGCGCCAGCAGCTCGACAGGGTCGGGGTCCTACAATGAGCAGTTCTTC. Translation: CASSSTGSGSYNEQFF.

The chain links TRBV12-2 to TRBJ2-1; TRBD2 is taken as the D call from the table, unchecked against the DNA. TRBV12-2 is described as a pseudogene. This CDR3 contains 15 residues. This CDR3 reads CASRSRERELREQFF. DNA of the CDR3: TGTGCAAGTCGCTCAAGAGAGCGGGAGCTGCGCGAGCAGTTCTTC.

CDR3 sequence reads: CASSSPIIPGQGADEQYF. The CDR3 nucleotides are TGTGCCAGCAGCTCCCCAATCATACCGGGACAGGGGGCCGACGAGCAGTACTTC. This chain uses TRBV7-8 with TRBJ2-5, with TRBD1 matching over 12 bases. Matching the DNA end better, TRBJ2-7 makes the J call doubtful. CDR3 length: 18 amino acids. Germline V gene data show CDR1 as SGHVS and CDR2 as FQNEAQ.

J is TRBJ2-1 and V is TRBV10-3, with D perhaps matching TRBD1 (6 bases). CDR1 and CDR2 from the germline V gene are ENHRY and SYGVKD. The CDR3 runs to 18 residues. The ends were cut back, 4 bases at V and 7 bases at J, with 26 bases in the middle. The CDR3 loop is CAISGPERGLASSNEQFF. In DNA form, the CDR3 reads TGTGCCATCAGTGGACCGGAAAGGGGGTTGGCTAGCAGTAATGAGCAGTTCTTC.

The chain is built from TRBV5-4 and TRBJ1-1; D remains unclear. Germline V gene sequence: CDR1 SGHNT, CDR2 YYREEE (reference sequence). The V end was cut by 0 bases, the J end by 2 bases, with 2 bases between. The CDR3 is 12 amino acids. In DNA form, the CDR3 reads TGTGCCAGCAGCTTGGTTAACACTGAAGCTTTCTTT. Its protein is CASSLVNTEAFF.

This clone has a single count. The chain uses TRBV7-2 and TRBJ1-1; 9 bases line up with TRBD1. CDR1 and CDR2 from the germline V gene are SGHTA and FQGNSA. V lost 1 base, J lost 7 bases, and 7 bases stayed unmatched. The CDR3 runs to 15 residues. The DNA for the CDR3 is TGTGCCAGCAGCTTAGTAACAGGGGGCAGGGGTGAAGCTTTCTTT. Translating gives CASSLVTGGRGEAFF.

This clone was seen only once. DNA for the CDR3: TGTGCCAGCAGTGAATGGCCAGCACGAGGGGGTGGCTACACCTTC. As protein: CASSEWPARGGGYTF. The chain links TRBV25-1 to TRBJ1-2; D is perhaps TRBD1 (6 bases). CDR1 and CDR2 from the germline V gene are MGHDK and SYGVNS. CDR3 size: 15 residues. Trimming stripped 1 base from V and 7 bases from J, with 16 bases between.

The chain is built from TRBV7-6 and TRBJ2-7; 9 nucleotides line up with TRBD2. The junction had 9 bases not matched to a gene; V was cut back by 6 bases and J by 3 bases. The CDR3 has 15 residues. CDR1 is SGHVS and CDR2 is FNYEAQ in the germline V gene. The CDR3 spells CASSAGGGRVYEQYF. DNA of the CDR3: TGTGCCAGCAGTGCCGGAGGCGGGAGGGTCTACGAGCAGTACTTC. Full variable domain (missing parts from reference TRBV7-6 and TRBJ2-7): GAGVSQSPRYKVTKRGQDVALRCDPISGHVSLYWYRQALGQGPEFLTYFNYEAQQDKSGLPNDRFSAERPEGSISTLTIQRTEQRDSAMYRCASSAGGGRVYEQYFGPGTRLTVT.

The chain has TRBV11-1 and TRBJ1-1, with D maybe TRBD1 (5 bases). V was trimmed by 4 bases and J by 1 base, leaving 16 bases between them. This CDR3 contains 16 residues. Germline V CDR1 and CDR2: SGHAT, FQDESV (reference sequence). The CDR3 is CASSSAGADGNTEAFF. In DNA form, the CDR3 reads TGTGCCAGCAGCTCCGCCGGGGCTGATGGGAACACTGAAGCTTTCTTT. Filled out from reference TRBV11-1 and TRBJ1-1, the complete variable domain reads EAEVAQSPRYKITEKSQAVAFWCDPISGHATLYWYRQILGQGPELLVQFQDESVVDDSQLPKDRFSAERLKGVDSTLKIQPAELGDSAMYLCASSSAGADGNTEAFFGQGTRLTVV.

This clone was detected a few times. V is TRBV5-1 and J is TRBJ2-3, with 7 bases identical to TRBD2. The CDR3 has 16 residues. Germline CDR1 is SGHRS and CDR2 is YFSETQ. The junction had 10 bases not matched to a gene; V was cut back by 0 bases and J by 6 bases. The CDR3 loop is CASSLDGRVSADTQYF. The DNA for the CDR3 is TGCGCCAGCAGCTTGGATGGGAGGGTTTCAGCTGATACGCAGTATTTT.

The rearrangement joins TRBV29-1 to TRBJ1-2; TRBD1 aligns across 7 bases. The CDR3 is 14 amino acids. Germline loops: CDR1 SQVTM, CDR2 ANQGSEA. After removal of 5 bases from V and 7 bases from J, the junction contained 13 bases not matched to a gene. The CDR3 DNA is TGCAGCGTTACAGCGGCGGCAGGGGGTCGTGGCTACACCTTC. Residues: CSVTAAAGGRGYTF.

V gene TRBV6-6 combines with J gene TRBJ2-7; tentative D call: TRBD1 (6 bases). This CDR3 is built from 14 residues. V lost 5 bases and J lost 6, with 17 bases in between. CDR1 and CDR2 (germline): MNHNY, SVGAGI (reference sequence). This CDR3 reads CASSTQGTFVEQYF. DNA of the CDR3: TGTGCCAGCAGTACACAGGGCACCTTCGTCGAGCAGTACTTC.

The DNA of the CDR3 is TGTGCCAGCAGACTGACTGAGACAGGGTACGCCACTGAAGCTTTCTTT. Protein sequence: CASRLTETGYATEAFF. The chain recombines TRBV11-2 with TRBJ1-1; 7 nucleotides line up with TRBD1. The CDR3 loop spans 16 amino acids. The germline CDR1 and CDR2 sequences are SGHAT and FQNNGV. The J segment lost 4 bases and the V segment lost 6 bases, leaving 14 bases of the junction unmatched.

V usage is TRBV7-4 and J usage is TRBJ1-5; D call uncertain. With 3 bases removed from V and 3 bases from J, the gap between germline ends came to 15 bases. The CDR3 extends over 16 amino acids. Germline V gives CDR1 SGHVT, CDR2 SQSDAQ. The CDR3 DNA sequence: TGTGCCAGCAGCTTCCACCCGCTCGAGGCCAATCAGCCCCAGCATTTT. It encodes CASSFHPLEANQPQHF.

V usage is TRBV18 and J usage is TRBJ2-1; D uncertain. The CDR3 length is 14 residues. Trimming shortened V by 3 bases and J by 0 bases, and 6 bases separated the two germline ends. Germline CDR1 KGHSH, CDR2 LQKENI. The CDR3 DNA follows: TGTGCCAGCTCACCTAGCTTCTCCTACAATGAGCAGTTCTTC. Its translation is CASSPSFSYNEQFF.

This chain links TRBV19 with TRBJ1-5; 8 nucleotides align to TRBD1. The V gene end was trimmed by 10 bases and the J gene end by 1 base; junction bases not matched to a gene: 3. CDR3 length: 13 residues. The germline CDR1 and CDR2 sequences are LNHDA and SQIVND (reference sequence). The CDR3 here is CATGQGSNQPQHF. CDR3 sequence (DNA): TGTGCCACAGGACAGGGAAGCAATCAGCCCCAGCATTTT.

This chain links TRBV9 with TRBJ2-3; TRBD2 aligns across 13 bases. The CDR3 covers 19 residues. Germline V gene data show CDR1 as SGDLS and CDR2 as YYNGEE. The J segment lost 4 bases and the V segment lost 0 bases, leaving 11 bases of the junction unmatched. The CDR3 nucleotides read TGTGCCAGCAGCGTAGCTCGAATCGGGGGACTAGCGGGGTCAGATACGCAGTATTTT. Protein product: CASSVARIGGLAGSDTQYF.

The chain carries TRBV4-3 and TRBJ2-1; 7 nucleotides align to TRBD2. The CDR3 extends over 16 amino acids. Germline V lookup: CDR1 LGHNA, CDR2 YSLEER. Trimming took 0 bases from V and 12 from J; bases not matched to a gene: 14. This CDR3 is CASSQDLGLADVRQFF. The CDR3 DNA is TGCGCCAGCAGCCAAGATCTAGGGCTAGCGGACGTGAGGCAGTTCTTC.